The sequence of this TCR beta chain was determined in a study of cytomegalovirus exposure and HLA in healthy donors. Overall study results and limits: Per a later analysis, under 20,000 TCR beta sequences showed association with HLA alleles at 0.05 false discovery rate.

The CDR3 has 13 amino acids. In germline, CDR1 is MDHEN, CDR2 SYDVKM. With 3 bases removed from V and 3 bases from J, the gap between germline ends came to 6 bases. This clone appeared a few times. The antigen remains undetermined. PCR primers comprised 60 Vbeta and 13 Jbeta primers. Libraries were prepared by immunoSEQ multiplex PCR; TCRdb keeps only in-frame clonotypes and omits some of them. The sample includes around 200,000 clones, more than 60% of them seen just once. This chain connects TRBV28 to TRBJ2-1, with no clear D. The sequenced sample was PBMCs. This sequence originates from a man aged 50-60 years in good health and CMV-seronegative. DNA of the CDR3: TGTGCCAGCAGTTTTTCCTTCTACAATGAGCAGTTCTTC. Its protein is CASSFSFYNEQFF.